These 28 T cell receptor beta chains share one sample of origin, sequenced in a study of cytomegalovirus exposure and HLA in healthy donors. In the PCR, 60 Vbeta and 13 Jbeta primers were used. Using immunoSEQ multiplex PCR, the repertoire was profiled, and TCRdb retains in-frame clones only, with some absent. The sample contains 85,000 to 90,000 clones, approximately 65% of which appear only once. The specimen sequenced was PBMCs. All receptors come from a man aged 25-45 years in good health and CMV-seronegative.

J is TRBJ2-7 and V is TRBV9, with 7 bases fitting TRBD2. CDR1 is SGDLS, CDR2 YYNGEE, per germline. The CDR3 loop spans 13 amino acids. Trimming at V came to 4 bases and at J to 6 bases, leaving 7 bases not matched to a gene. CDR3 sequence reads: CASSPNTGGEQYF. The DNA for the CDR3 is TGTGCCAGCAGCCCCAATACGGGAGGCGAGCAGTACTTC.

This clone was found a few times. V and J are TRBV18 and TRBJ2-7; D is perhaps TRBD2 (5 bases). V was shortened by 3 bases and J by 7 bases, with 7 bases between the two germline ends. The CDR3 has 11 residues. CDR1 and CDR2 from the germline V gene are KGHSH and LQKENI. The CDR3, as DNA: TGTGCCAGCTCACCTAAGCGGGAGCAGTACTTC. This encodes CASSPKREQYF.

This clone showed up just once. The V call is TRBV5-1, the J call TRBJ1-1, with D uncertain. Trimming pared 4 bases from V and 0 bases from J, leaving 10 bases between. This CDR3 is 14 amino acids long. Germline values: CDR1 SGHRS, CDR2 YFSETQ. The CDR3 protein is CASSALTLNTEAFF. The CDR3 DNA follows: TGCGCCAGCAGCGCTTTGACACTGAACACTGAAGCTTTCTTT.

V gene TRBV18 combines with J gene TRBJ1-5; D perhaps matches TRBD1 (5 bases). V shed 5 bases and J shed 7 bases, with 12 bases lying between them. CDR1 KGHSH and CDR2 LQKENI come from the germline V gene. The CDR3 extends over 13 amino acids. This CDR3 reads CASSGGMSQPQHF. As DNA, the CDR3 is TGTGCCAGCTCAGGGGGGATGAGCCAGCCCCAGCATTTT.

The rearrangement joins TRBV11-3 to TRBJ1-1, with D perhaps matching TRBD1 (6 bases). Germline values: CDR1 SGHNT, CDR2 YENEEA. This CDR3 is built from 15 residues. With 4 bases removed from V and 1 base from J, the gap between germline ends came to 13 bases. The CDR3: CASSSQDSTNTEAFF. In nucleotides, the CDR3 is TGTGCCAGCAGCTCACAGGACAGTACGAACACTGAAGCTTTCTTT.

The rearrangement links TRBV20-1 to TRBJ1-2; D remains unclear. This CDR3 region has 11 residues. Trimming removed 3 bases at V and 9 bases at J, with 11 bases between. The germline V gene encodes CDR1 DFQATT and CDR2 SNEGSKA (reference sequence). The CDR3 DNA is TGCAGTGCTAGGCAACTCGATAGCTACACCTTC. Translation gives CSARQLDSYTF.

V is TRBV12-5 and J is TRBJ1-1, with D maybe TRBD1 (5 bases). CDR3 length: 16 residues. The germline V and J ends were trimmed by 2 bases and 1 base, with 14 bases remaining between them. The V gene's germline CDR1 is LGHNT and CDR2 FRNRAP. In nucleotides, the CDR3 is TGTGCTAGTGGTTTGCCCTCGGACACTAAGAACACTGAAGCTTTCTTT. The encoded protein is CASGLPSDTKNTEAFF.

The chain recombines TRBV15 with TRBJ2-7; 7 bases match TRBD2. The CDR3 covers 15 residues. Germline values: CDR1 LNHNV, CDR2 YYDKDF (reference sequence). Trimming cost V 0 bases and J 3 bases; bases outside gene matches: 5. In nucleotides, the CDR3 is TGTGCCACCAGCAGAGATCTCGGGGGGAGCTACGAGCAGTACTTC. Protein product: CATSRDLGGSYEQYF.

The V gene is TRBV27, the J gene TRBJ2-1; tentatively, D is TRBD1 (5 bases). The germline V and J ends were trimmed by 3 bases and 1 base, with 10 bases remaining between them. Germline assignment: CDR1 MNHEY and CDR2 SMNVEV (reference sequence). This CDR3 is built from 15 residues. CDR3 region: CASSLSHRSYNEQFF. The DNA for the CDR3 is TGTGCCAGCAGTTTGTCGCACAGGTCCTACAATGAGCAGTTCTTC.

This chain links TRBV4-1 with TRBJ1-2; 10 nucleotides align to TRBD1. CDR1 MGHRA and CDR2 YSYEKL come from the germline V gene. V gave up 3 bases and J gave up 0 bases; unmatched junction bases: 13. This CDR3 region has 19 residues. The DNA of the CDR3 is TGCGCCAGCAGCCAGACTTTGACAGGGGGCAGACACACTAACTATGGCTACACCTTC. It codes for CASSQTLTGGRHTNYGYTF.

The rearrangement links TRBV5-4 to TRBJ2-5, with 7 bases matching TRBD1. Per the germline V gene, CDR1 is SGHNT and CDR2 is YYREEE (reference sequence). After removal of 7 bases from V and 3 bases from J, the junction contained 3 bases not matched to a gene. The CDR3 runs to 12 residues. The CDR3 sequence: CASGTGEETQYF. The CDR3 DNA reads TGTGCCAGCGGAACAGGGGAAGAGACCCAGTACTTC.

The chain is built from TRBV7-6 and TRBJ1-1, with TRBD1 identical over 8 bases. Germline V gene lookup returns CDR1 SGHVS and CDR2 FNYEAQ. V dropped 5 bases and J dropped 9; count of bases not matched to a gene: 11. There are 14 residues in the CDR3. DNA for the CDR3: TGTGCCAGCAGCCAAACGGACAGGGTAAATCAAGCTTTCTTT. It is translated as CASSQTDRVNQAFF. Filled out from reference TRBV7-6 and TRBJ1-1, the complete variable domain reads GAGVSQSPRYKVTKRGQDVALRCDPISGHVSLYWYRQALGQGPEFLTYFNYEAQQDKSGLPNDRFSAERPEGSISTLTIQRTEQRDSAMYRCASSQTDRVNQAFFGQGTRLTVV.

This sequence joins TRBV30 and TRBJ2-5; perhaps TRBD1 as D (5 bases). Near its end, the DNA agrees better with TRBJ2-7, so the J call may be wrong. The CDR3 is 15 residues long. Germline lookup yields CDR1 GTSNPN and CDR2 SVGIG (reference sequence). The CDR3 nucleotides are TGTGCCTGGAGTGTACGTAGGGGTAGCTCCTACGAGCAGTACTTC. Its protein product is CAWSVRRGSSYEQYF.

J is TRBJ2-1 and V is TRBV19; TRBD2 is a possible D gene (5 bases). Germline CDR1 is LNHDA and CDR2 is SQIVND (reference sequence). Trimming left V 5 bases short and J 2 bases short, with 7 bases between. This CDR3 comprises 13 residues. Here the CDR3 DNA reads TGTGCCAGTAGTGGGGAGCCCTACAATGAGCAGTTCTTC. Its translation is CASSGEPYNEQFF. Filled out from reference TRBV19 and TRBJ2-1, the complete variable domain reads DGGITQSPKYLFRKEGQNVTLSCEQNLNHDAMYWYRQDPGQGLRLIYYSQIVNDFQKGDIAEGYSVSREKKESFPLTVTSAQKNPTAFYLCASSGEPYNEQFFGPGTRLTVL.

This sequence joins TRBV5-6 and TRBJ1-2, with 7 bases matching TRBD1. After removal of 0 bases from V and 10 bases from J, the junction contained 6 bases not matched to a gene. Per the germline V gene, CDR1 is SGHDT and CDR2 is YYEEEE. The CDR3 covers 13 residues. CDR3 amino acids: CASSLGDSFSYTF. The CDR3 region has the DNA TGTGCCAGCAGCTTGGGGGACAGTTTCTCCTACACCTTC.

This CDR3 is CASSEREIGTEAFF. The CDR3 nucleotides are TGTGCCAGCAGTGAGAGGGAGATTGGAACTGAAGCTTTCTTT. The chain uses TRBV6-1 and TRBJ1-1; D unresolved. This CDR3 region has 14 residues. Between the trimmed V and J ends, which lost 3 bases and 5 bases, there was a span of 13 bases. Germline lookup yields CDR1 MNHNS and CDR2 SASEGT.

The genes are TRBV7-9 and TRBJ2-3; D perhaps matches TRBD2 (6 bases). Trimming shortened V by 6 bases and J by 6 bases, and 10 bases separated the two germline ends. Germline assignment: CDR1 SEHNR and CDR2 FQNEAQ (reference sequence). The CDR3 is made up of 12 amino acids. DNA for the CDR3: TGTGCCAGCAGATCGCGGGGCGATACGCAGTATTTT. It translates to CASRSRGDTQYF.

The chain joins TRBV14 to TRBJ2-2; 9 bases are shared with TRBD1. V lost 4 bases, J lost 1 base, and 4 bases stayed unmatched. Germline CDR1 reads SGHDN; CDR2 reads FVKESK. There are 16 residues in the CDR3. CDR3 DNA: TGTGCCAGCAGCCCCCCGGGACAGGGGAACACCGGGGAGCTGTTTTTT. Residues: CASSPPGQGNTGELFF.

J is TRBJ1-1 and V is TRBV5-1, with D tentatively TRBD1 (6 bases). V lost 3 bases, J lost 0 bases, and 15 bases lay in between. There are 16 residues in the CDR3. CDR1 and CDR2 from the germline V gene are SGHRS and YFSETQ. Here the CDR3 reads CASSSQPGQLNTEAFF. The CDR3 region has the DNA TGCGCCAGCAGCTCCCAACCCGGACAGCTGAACACTGAAGCTTTCTTT.

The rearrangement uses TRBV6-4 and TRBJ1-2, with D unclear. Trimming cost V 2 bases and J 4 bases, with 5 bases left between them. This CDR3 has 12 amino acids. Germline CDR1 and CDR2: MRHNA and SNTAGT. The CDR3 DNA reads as TGTGCCAGCAGTGACAATCGCTATGGCTACACCTTC. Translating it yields CASSDNRYGYTF.

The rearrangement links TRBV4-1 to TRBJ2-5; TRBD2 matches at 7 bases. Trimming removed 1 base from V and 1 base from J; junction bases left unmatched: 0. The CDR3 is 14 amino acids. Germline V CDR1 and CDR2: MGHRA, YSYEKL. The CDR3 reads CASSQGLAQETQYF. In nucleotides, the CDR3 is TGCGCCAGCAGCCAAGGACTAGCCCAAGAGACCCAGTACTTC.

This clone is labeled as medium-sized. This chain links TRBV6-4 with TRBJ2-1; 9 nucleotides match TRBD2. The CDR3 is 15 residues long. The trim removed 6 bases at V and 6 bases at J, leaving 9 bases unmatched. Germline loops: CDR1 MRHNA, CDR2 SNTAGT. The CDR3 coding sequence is TGTGCCAGCAGCGTAATAGCGGGGGCCGGCAATGAGCAGTTCTTC. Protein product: CASSVIAGAGNEQFF.

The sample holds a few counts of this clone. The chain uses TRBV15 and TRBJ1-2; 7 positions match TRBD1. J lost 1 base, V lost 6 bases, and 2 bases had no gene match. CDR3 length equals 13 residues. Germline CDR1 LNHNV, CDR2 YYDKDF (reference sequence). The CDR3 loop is CATSWDSNYGYTF. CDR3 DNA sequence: TGTGCCACCAGTTGGGACAGTAACTATGGCTACACCTTC.

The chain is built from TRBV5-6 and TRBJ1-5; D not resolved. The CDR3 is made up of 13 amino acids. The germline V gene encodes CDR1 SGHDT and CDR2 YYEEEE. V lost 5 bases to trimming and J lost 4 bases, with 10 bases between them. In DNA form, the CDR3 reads TGTGCCAGCAGTCGCAGAGGGAATCAGCCCCAGCATTTT. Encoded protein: CASSRRGNQPQHF. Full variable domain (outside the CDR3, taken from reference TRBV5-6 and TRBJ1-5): DAGVTQSPTHLIKTRGQQVTLRCSPKSGHDTVSWYQQALGQGPQFIFQYYEEEERQRGNFPDRFSGHQFPNYSSELNVNALLLGDSALYLCASSRRGNQPQHFGDGTRLSIL.

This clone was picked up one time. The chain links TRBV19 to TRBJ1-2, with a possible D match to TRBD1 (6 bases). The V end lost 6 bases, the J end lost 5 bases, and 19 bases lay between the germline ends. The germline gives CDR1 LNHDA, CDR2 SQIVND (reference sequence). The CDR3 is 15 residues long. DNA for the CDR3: TGTGCCAGTAGCGACCCTTCCGGGACAACGTATGGCTACACCTTC. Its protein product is CASSDPSGTTYGYTF.

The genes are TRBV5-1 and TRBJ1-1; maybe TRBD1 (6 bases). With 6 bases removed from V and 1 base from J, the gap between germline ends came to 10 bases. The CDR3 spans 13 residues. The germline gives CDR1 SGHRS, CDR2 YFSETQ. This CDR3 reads CASTGTTNTEAFF. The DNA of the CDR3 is TGCGCCAGCACCGGGACAACGAACACTGAAGCTTTCTTT.

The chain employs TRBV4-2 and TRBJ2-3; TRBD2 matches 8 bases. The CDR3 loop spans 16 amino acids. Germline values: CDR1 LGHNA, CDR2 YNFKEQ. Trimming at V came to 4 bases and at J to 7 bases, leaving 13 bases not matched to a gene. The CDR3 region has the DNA TGTGCCAGCAGCCCCCTAGACGGGGGGGGCGATAATACGCAGTATTTT. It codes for CASSPLDGGGDNTQYF.

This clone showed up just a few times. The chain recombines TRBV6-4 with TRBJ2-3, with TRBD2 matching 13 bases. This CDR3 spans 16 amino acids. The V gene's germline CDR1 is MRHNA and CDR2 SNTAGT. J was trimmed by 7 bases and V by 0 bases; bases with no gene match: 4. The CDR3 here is CASSDSGTSGANTQYF. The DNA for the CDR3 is TGTGCCAGCAGTGACTCGGGGACTAGCGGGGCGAATACGCAGTATTTT.